What follows describes a single TCR beta chain. The table came from immunoSEQ multiplex PCR; TCRdb's copy has only in-frame clones and leaves some out. The table has tens of thousands of clones, 86% seen once. CDR3 length: 15 residues. Germline V gene sequence: CDR1 SGHNT, CDR2 YENEEA. Trimming cost V 5 bases and J 1 base, with 11 bases left between them. This record comes from a study of blood T cell repertoires in COVID-19. Background on the study: PBMCs, B-cell-depleted T cells, or T cells were the source of the cDNA or gDNA that made up the material.

V usage is TRBV11-3 and J usage is TRBJ2-2; D remains ambiguous. The material sequenced was peripheral blood. The TCR originated in a man between 65 and 85 years old with active COVID-19. CDR3 loop: CASSQATGNTGELFF. The CDR3 DNA reads TGTGCCAGCAGCCAAGCTACCGGGAACACCGGGGAGCTGTTTTTT.